Shown below are 7 T cell receptor beta chains from a single sample sequenced in a study of tumor-infiltrating lymphocytes in oesophageal squamous cell carcinoma. TCRdb itself ran the PCR reads through MiXCR, one entry per CDR3 protein. This table has under 20,000 distinct CDR3 sequences, around 40% appearing once. The sequenced sample was blood. These receptor sequences come from a male donor with esophageal squamous cell carcinoma.

This clonotype was observed many times. V and J are TRBV6-2 or TRBV6-3 and TRBJ2-3, with 8 positions matching TRBD2. Per germline, CDR1 MNHEY and CDR2 SVGEGT. CDR3 length: 14 residues. J gave up 1 base and V 4 bases, and 1 base lay outside the gene matches. CDR3 DNA sequence: TGTGCCAGCAGTTCGACTAGCGGCACAGATACGCAGTATTTT. Translating gives CASSSTSGTDTQYF.

As concerns this clonotype: The conserved closing phenylalanine or tryptophan is absent in this CDR3, likely reflecting a read error. Because the CDR3's place on the DNA is in doubt, the DNA is left out and the CDR3 is given as listed by TCRdb. The chain employs TRBV6-2 or TRBV6-3 and TRBJ2-1. Germline CDR1 is MNHEY and CDR2 is SVGEGT. The CDR3 contains 9 residues when both ends are counted. CDR3: CASSSSTEA.

The chain uses TRBV7-2 and TRBJ2-3; 11 bases line up with TRBD1. The J call may be incorrect, as the DNA end agrees better with TRBJ2-1. The CDR3 is 18 amino acids. Germline values: CDR1 SGHTA, CDR2 FQGNSA. The CDR3 loop is CASSPRTGGNRLYNEQFF. Written as DNA, the CDR3 is TGTGCCAGCAGCCCGCGGACAGGGGGCAACAGGCTGTACAATGAGCAGTTCTTC.

This clonotype has more than one count but fewer than ten. Because it lacks the conserved phenylalanine or tryptophan at the end, this CDR3 is likely a read error. The DNA is omitted, as the CDR3 cannot be located on it reliably, and the CDR3 follows TCRdb's listing. J is TRBJ2-5 and V is TRBV7-3; TRBD2, the table's D call, was not compared with the DNA. Germline V gives CDR1 SGHTA, CDR2 FQGTGA. A total of 8 residues make up the CDR3, ends included. CDR3 sequence reads: CASSLGLS.

As concerns this clonotype: Given the absence of the conserved phenylalanine or tryptophan at the CDR3 end, a read error is likely. Because the CDR3's place on the DNA is in doubt, the DNA is left out and the CDR3 is given as listed by TCRdb. The genes are TRBV7-2 and TRBJ2-3; the table's D call TRBD1 went unverified against the DNA. Germline V CDR1 and CDR2: SGHTA, FQGNSA. The CDR3 has 17 residues if both end residues are counted. The chain's CDR3 is CASSSRVGTVETQYFGP.

This clonotype is classed as medium-sized (0.01 to 0.1%). This chain links TRBV7-8 with TRBJ2-7, with 10 positions matching TRBD2. Germline V gives CDR1 SGHVS, CDR2 FQNEAQ. The CDR3 sequence is 16 residues long. V lost 4 bases to trimming and J lost 5 bases; unmatched junction nucleotides: 11. The CDR3 DNA sequence: TGTGCCAGCAGCTCTGCCCTGGGTAGCGGGGGGAACGAGCAGTACTTC. Translated: CASSSALGSGGNEQYF.

A remark on this clonotype: A read error may be the cause here, since a much bigger clone is one base away. This chain links TRBV5-3 with TRBJ1-5, with TRBD1 identical over 8 bases. TRBV5-3 belongs to the ORF category, with a function that is uncertain. The CDR3 covers 14 residues. V shed 10 bases and J 2 bases; nucleotides not matched to a gene: 8. CDR3: CAGSQDRGNQPQHF. The CDR3 DNA reads as TGTGCCGGCAGCCAGGACAGGGGCAATCAGCCCCAGCATTTT.